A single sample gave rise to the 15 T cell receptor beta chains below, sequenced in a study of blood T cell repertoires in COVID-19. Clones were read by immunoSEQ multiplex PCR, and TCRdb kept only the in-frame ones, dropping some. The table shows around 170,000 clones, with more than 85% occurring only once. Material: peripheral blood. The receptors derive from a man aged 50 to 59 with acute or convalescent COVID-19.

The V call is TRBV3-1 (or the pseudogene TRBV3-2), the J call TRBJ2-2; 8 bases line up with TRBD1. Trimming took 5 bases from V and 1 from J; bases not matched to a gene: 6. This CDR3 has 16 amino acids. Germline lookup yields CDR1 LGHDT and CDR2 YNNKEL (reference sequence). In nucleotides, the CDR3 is TGTGCCAGCAGCGCACCCGGGACAGGGAACACCGGGGAGCTGTTTTTT. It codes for CASSAPGTGNTGELFF.

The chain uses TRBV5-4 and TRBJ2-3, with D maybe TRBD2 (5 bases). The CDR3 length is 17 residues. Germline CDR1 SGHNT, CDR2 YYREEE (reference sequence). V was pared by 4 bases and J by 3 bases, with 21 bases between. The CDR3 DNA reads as TGTGCCAGCAGCCTCTTTGGGAGCGGCCTTGGTACAGATACGCAGTATTTT. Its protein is CASSLFGSGLGTDTQYF.

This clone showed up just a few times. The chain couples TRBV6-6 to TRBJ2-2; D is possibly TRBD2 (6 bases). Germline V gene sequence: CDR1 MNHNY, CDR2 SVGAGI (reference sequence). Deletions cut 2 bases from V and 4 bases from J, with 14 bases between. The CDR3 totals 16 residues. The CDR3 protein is CASSYGRYGGTGELFF. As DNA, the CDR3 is TGTGCCAGCAGTTACGGGAGGTACGGCGGCACCGGGGAGCTGTTTTTT.

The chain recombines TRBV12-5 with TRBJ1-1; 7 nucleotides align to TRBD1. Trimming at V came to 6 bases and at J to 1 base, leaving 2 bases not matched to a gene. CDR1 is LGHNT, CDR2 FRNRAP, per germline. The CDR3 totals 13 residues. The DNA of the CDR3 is TGTGCTAGTGGCTGGACAGGGAACACTGAAGCTTTCTTT. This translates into CASGWTGNTEAFF.

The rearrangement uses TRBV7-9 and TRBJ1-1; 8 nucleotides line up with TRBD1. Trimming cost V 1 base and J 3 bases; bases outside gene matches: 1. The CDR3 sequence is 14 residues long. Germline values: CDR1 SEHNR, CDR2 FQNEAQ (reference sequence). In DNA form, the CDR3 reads TGTGCCAGCAGCTTAGACAGGGGGGACACTGAAGCTTTCTTT. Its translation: CASSLDRGDTEAFF.

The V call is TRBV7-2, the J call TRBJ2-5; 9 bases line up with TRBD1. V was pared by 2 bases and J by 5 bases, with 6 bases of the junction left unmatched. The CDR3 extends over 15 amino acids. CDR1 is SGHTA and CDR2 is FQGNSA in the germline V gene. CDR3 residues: CASSLFAQGAETQYF. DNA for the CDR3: TGTGCCAGCAGCTTATTTGCACAGGGGGCGGAGACCCAGTACTTC.

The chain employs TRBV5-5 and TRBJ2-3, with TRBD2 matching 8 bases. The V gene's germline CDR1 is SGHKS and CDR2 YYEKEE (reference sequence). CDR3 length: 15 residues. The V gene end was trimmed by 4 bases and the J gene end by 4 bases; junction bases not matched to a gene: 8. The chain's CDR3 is CASSAGLDHADTQYF. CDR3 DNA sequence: TGTGCCAGCAGCGCGGGACTAGATCATGCAGATACGCAGTATTTT. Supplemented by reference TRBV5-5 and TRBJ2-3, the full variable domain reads DAGVTQSPTHLIKTRGQQVTLRCSPISGHKSVSWYQQVLGQGPQFIFQYYEKEERGRGNFPDRFSARQFPNYSSELNVNALLLGDSALYLCASSAGLDHADTQYFGPGTRLTVL.

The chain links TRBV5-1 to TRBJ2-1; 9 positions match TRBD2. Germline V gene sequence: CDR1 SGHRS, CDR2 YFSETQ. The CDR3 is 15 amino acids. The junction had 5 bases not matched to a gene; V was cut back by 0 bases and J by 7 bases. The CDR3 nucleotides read TGCGCCAGCAGCTTGGCTCTAGCGGGGCGTAATGAGCAGTTCTTC. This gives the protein CASSLALAGRNEQFF.

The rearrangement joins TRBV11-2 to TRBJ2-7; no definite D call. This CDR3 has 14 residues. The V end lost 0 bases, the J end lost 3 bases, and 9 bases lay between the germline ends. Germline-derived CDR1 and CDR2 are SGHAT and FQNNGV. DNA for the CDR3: TGTGCCAGCAGCTTAGATTTTCCGAGCTACGAGCAGTACGTC. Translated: CASSLDFPSYEQYV.

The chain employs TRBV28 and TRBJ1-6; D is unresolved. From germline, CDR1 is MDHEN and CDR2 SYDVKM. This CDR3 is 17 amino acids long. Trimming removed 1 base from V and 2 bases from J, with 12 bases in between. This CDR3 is CASSLLEGWPYNSPLHF. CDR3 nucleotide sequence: TGTGCCAGCAGTTTATTGGAGGGATGGCCCTATAATTCACCCCTCCACTTT.

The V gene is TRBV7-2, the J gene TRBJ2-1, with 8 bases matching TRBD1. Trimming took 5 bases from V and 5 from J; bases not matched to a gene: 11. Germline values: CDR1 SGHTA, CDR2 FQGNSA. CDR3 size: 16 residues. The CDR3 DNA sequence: TGTGCCAGCAGCCAGAACCCAGGGGGCAACCACAATGAGCAGTTCTTC. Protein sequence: CASSQNPGGNHNEQFF.

The CDR3 bases are TGTGCCAGCAGCGTTGGAGGGCCCTACGAGCAGTACTTC. It is translated as CASSVGGPYEQYF. The rearrangement joins TRBV9 to TRBJ2-7; D is possibly TRBD2 (6 bases). V gave up 2 bases and J gave up 2 bases, with 8 bases separating them. The CDR3 consists of 13 residues. Germline CDR1 and CDR2: SGDLS and YYNGEE.

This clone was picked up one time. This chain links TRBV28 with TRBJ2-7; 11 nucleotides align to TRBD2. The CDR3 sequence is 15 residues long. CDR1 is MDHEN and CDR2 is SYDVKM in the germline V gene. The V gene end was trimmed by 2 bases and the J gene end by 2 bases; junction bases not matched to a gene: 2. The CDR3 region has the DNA TGTGCCAGCAGTTTACGACTAGCGGGGACCTACGAGCAGTACGTC. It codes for CASSLRLAGTYEQYV.

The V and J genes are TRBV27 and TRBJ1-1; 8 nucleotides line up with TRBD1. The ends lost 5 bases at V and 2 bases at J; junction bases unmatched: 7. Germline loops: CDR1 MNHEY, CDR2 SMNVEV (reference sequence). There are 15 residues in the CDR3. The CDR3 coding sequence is TGTGCCAGCAGTGTCACAGGGGGTTTAAACACTGAAGCTTTCTTT. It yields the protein CASSVTGGLNTEAFF.

The chain's CDR3 is CASSSLGGLSGNTIYF. The CDR3 DNA reads as TGTGCCAGCAGTTCCCTAGGAGGTCTCTCTGGAAACACCATATATTTT. This sequence joins TRBV27 and TRBJ1-3; D not resolved. V lost 4 bases to trimming and J lost 0 bases, with 13 bases between them. Germline V lookup: CDR1 MNHEY, CDR2 SMNVEV (reference sequence). There are 16 residues in the CDR3.